This T cell receptor beta chain was recorded in a study of cytomegalovirus exposure and HLA in healthy donors. Vbeta (60) and Jbeta (13) primers were used in the PCR. Produced via immunoSEQ multiplex PCR; TCRdb's table is partial and in-frame only. The repertoire consists of roughly 230,000 clones, with 85% to 95% occurring once and the leading ten covering 1.7%. Trimming cost V 0 bases and J 6 bases, with 14 bases left between them. The CDR3 loop spans 15 amino acids. Germline CDR1 MGHDK, CDR2 SYGVNS. The chain carries TRBV25-1 and TRBJ1-1, with D maybe TRBD1 (5 bases). The TCR sequence derives from a girl aged 2-10 years in good health and CMV-seronegative. Sequenced: PBMCs. CDR3 region: CASSEYGRAAPEAFF. Written as DNA, the CDR3 is TGTGCCAGCAGTGAATACGGCAGGGCGGCGCCTGAAGCTTTCTTT. Full variable domain (outside the CDR3, taken from reference TRBV25-1 and TRBJ1-1): EADIYQTPRYLVIGTGKKITLECSQTMGHDKMYWYQQDPGMELHLIHYSYGVNSTEKGDLSSESTVSRIRTEHFPLTLESARPSHTSQYLCASSEYGRAAPEAFFGQGTRLTVV.